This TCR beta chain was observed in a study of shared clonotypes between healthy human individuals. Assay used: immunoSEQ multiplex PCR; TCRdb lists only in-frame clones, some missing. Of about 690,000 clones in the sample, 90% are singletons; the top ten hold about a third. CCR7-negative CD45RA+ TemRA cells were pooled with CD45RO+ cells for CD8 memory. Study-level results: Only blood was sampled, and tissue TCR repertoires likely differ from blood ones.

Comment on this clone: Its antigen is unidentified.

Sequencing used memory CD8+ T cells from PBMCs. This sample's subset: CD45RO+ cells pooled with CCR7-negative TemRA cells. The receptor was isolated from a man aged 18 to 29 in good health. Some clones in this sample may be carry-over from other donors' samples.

The CDR3 is CASPTGLPNTGELFF. CDR3 sequence (DNA): TGTGCCAGCCCAACGGGGCTTCCGAACACCGGGGAGCTGTTTTTT. The chain is built from TRBV7-9 and TRBJ2-2; D tentatively fits TRBD1 or TRBD2 (5 bases each). In germline, CDR1 is SEHNR, CDR2 FQNEAQ (reference sequence). The CDR3 extends over 15 amino acids. The V gene lost 8 bases and the J gene lost 0 bases, with 13 bases spanning the gap. Together with reference TRBV7-9 and TRBJ2-2, the CDR3 gives the full variable domain: DTGVSQNPRHKITKRGQNVTFRCDPISEHNRLYWYRQTLGQGPEFLTYFQNEAQLEKSRLLSDRFSAERPKGSFSTLEIQRTEQGDSAMYLCASPTGLPNTGELFFGEGSRLTVL.